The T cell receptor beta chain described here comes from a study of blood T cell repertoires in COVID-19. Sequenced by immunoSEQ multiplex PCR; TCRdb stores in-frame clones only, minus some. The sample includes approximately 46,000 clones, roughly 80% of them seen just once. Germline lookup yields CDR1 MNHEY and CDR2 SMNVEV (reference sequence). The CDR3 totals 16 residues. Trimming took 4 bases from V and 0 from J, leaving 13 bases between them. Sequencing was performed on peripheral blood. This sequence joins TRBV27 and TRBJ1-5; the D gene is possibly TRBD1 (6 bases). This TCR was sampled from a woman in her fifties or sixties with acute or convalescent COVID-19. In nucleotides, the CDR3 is TGTGCCAGCAGTTCCAATTACAGGGATAGCAATCAGCCCCAGCATTTT. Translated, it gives CASSSNYRDSNQPQHF.